The clone carrying this T cell receptor (beta chain) showed up just once. Generated by immunoSEQ multiplex PCR, the TCRdb table keeps only in-frame clones and is missing some. The table includes about 200,000 clones, around 84% detected once. The data are from a study of blood T cell repertoires in COVID-19. CDR3 length equals 12 residues. In germline, CDR1 is SNHLY, CDR2 FYNNEI. V shed 2 bases and J shed 5 bases, with 4 bases lying between them. This TCR was recovered from an elderly woman with acute or convalescent COVID-19. The sample taken for sequencing was peripheral blood. The V call is TRBV2, the J call TRBJ1-5; D ambiguous. The CDR3 sequence is CASSESDQPQHF. The CDR3 nucleotides read TGTGCCAGCAGTGAATCAGATCAGCCCCAGCATTTT.